Presented here are 16 T cell receptor beta chains from one specimen sequenced in a study of neurological immune-mediated disorders (dated by TCRdb to about 2019). Library preparation employed 5' RACE. The reads were generated on an Illumina HiSeq 2500. TCRdb cleaned the public reads at Q25 with fastp, built clones with MiXCR and kept in-frame beta chains. Identical CDR3 protein sequences are pooled into one entry, listed with their most common genes and DNA. This sample comprises under 35,000 distinct CDR3 sequences, approximately 1.5% of them detected only once. The leading ten clones occupy roughly 8.7% of the sample. The specimen sequenced was PBMCs. The receptors derive from a woman aged 25-40 years with multiple sclerosis.

This clonotype was observed many times. This chain links TRBV9 with TRBJ1-1, with D perhaps TRBD1 (5 bases). This CDR3 comprises 15 residues. V gave up 4 bases and J gave up 1 base, with 14 bases separating them. CDR1 and CDR2 from the germline V gene are SGDLS and YYNGEE. The CDR3 DNA follows: TGTGCCAGCAGCCCAGGACACGGTTCGAACACTGAAGCTTTCTTT. It codes for CASSPGHGSNTEAFF.

Ten or more counts support this clonotype. The rearrangement uses TRBV9 and TRBJ2-5; D unresolved. The V end was cut by 3 bases, the J end by 0 bases, with 12 bases between. Germline V gives CDR1 SGDLS, CDR2 YYNGEE. This CDR3 spans 15 amino acids. CDR3 sequence: CASSAHSTYQETQYF. CDR3 coding DNA: TGTGCCAGCAGCGCCCATTCTACGTACCAAGAGACCCAGTACTTC.

Many counts were recorded for this clonotype. This chain connects TRBV3-1 to TRBJ2-1; D is ambiguous. Germline V gives CDR1 LGHDT, CDR2 YNNKEL (reference sequence). Deletions cut 0 bases from V and 8 bases from J, with 11 bases between. There are 14 residues in the CDR3. The CDR3 here is CASSQDSLHDEQFF. The CDR3 nucleotides are TGTGCCAGCAGCCAAGACAGCTTGCACGATGAGCAGTTCTTC.

This clonotype came up many times. The rearrangement links TRBV7-9 to TRBJ2-1, with D uncertain. Germline V gene data show CDR1 as SEHNR and CDR2 as FQNEAQ (reference sequence). The germline V and J ends were trimmed by 5 bases and 6 bases, with 11 bases remaining between them. The CDR3 runs 13 residues. The CDR3 protein is CASSPGPRNEQFF. The CDR3, as DNA: TGTGCCAGCAGCCCGGGCCCCCGCAATGAGCAGTTCTTC.

This clonotype came up many times. The CDR3 loop is CASSVESFYGYTF. CDR3 bases: TGCGCCAGCAGCGTAGAGTCATTCTATGGCTACACCTTC. The chain is built from TRBV5-1 and TRBJ1-2; no clear D gene. Germline CDR1 is SGHRS and CDR2 is YFSETQ. The CDR3 covers 13 residues. Trimming left V 4 bases short and J 4 bases short, with 11 bases between.

This clonotype came up many times. The chain recombines TRBV12-3 or TRBV12-4 with TRBJ1-4; D not resolved. The CDR3 sequence is 14 residues long. The V end was cut by 5 bases, the J end by 3 bases, with 10 bases between. CDR3 protein: CASSPGQANEKLFF. CDR3 coding DNA: TGTGCCAGCAGTCCCGGCCAGGCTAATGAAAAACTGTTTTTT.

This clonotype was seen many times. The genes are TRBV5-1 and TRBJ2-3, with D perhaps matching TRBD1 or TRBD2 (6 bases each). The germline V gene encodes CDR1 SGHRS and CDR2 YFSETQ. The length of the CDR3 is 14 residues. The CDR3 coding sequence is TGCGCAACCAACGACGGGGGCCCCCTTGATACGCAGTATTTT. Encoded protein: CATNDGGPLDTQYF.

This clonotype was counted ten times or more. The chain couples TRBV20-1 to TRBJ2-5; 8 positions match TRBD2. This CDR3 is 14 amino acids long. J gave up 5 bases and V 3 bases, and 8 bases lay outside the gene matches. Germline loops: CDR1 DFQATT, CDR2 SNEGSKA (reference sequence). CDR3 coding DNA: TGCAGTGCTAGCCGCGGACTAGCCCGGGAGACCCAGTACTTC. This codes for CSASRGLARETQYF.

This clonotype was seen at least ten times. The chain carries TRBV24-1 and TRBJ2-1; 9 bases align to TRBD1. The germline V gene has CDR1 KGHDR and CDR2 SFDVKD. After removal of 5 bases from V and 6 bases from J, the junction contained 1 base not matched to a gene. This CDR3 spans 13 amino acids. CDR3 sequence: CATSGDRVNEQFF. CDR3 nucleotides: TGTGCCACCAGTGGGGACAGGGTCAATGAGCAGTTCTTC.

This clonotype was detected ten times or more. This rearrangement joins TRBV20-1 to TRBJ1-1; 7 bases are shared with TRBD1. Looked up from germline, CDR1 is DFQATT and CDR2 is SNEGSKA (reference sequence). The CDR3 consists of 15 residues. The junction had 10 bases not matched to a gene; V was cut back by 6 bases and J by 0 bases. The CDR3 sequence: CSATRDSLMNTEAFF. CDR3 sequence (DNA): TGCAGTGCGACCCGGGACAGCCTCATGAACACTGAAGCTTTCTTT.

This clonotype was recorded many times. The rearrangement joins TRBV9 to TRBJ1-1; a weak D match, TRBD1 (5 bases). Per the germline V gene, CDR1 is SGDLS and CDR2 is YYNGEE. CDR3 length: 15 residues. V lost 4 bases, J lost 5 bases, and 18 bases lay in between. The CDR3 reads CASSRSGTPGTEAFF. For the CDR3, the DNA is TGTGCCAGCAGCAGAAGCGGGACCCCGGGGACTGAAGCTTTCTTT.

In its sample, this clonotype was seen many times. The chain carries TRBV6-2 or TRBV6-3 and TRBJ2-3; 8 bases match TRBD1. V shed 7 bases and J 2 bases; nucleotides not matched to a gene: 11. Germline values: CDR1 MNHEY, CDR2 SVGEGT. CDR3 length: 16 residues. The CDR3 nucleotides are TGTGCCAGCACCCCCGGACAGGGAAGGCCCACAGATACGCAGTATTTT. The encoded protein is CASTPGQGRPTDTQYF.

Ten or more counts support this clonotype. The chain couples TRBV29-1 to TRBJ2-7, with 8 bases fitting TRBD2. The V segment lost 6 bases and the J segment 0 bases; nucleotides outside the gene matches: 1. This CDR3 is built from 12 residues. Germline V gene lookup returns CDR1 SQVTM and CDR2 ANQGSEA. The CDR3 region is CSVREGSYEQYF. CDR3 bases: TGCAGCGTCCGGGAGGGCTCCTACGAGCAGTACTTC.

This clonotype was recorded a few times. The chain joins TRBV23-1 to TRBJ1-2, with D tentatively TRBD1 (5 bases). TRBV23-1 is an ORF, and what it does is uncertain. This CDR3 has 13 amino acids. Trimming removed 4 bases at V and 8 bases at J, with 14 bases between. CDR3 nucleotides: TGCGCCAGCAGTCCTCCCAGGGTTTACGGCTACACCTTC. Protein product: CASSPPRVYGYTF.

This clonotype showed up many times. This rearrangement joins TRBV7-2 to TRBJ2-7; no clear D gene. With 4 bases removed from V and 3 bases from J, the gap between germline ends came to 16 bases. The germline CDR1 and CDR2 sequences are SGHTA and FQGNSA. The CDR3 runs to 15 residues. Here the CDR3 DNA reads TGTGCCAGCAGCTCACGCCCGGGCCCCAACTACGAGCAGTACTTC. It specifies CASSSRPGPNYEQYF.

There are many counts of this clonotype. For the CDR3, the DNA is TGTGCCAGCAGTTTAGGGACAGTCCTCTACGAGCAGTACTTC. Its translation is CASSLGTVLYEQYF. This chain links TRBV12-3 or TRBV12-4 with TRBJ2-7; tentatively, D is TRBD1 (6 bases). The CDR3 is made up of 14 amino acids. The ends were cut back, 1 base at V and 3 bases at J, with 10 bases in the middle.